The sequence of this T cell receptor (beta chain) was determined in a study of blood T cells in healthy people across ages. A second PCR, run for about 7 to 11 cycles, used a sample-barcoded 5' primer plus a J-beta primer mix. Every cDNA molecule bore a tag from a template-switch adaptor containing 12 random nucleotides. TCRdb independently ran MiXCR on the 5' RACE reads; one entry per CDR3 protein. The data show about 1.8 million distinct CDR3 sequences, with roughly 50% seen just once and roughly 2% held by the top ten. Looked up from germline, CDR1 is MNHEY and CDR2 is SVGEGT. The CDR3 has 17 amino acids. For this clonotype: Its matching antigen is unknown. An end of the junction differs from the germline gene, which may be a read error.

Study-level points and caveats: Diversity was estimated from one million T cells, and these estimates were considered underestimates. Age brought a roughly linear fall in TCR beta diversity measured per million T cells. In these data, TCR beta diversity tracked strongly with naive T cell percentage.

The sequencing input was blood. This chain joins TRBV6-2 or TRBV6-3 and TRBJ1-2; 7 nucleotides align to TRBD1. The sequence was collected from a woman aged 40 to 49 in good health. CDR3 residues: CASSSTGTIPVNYGHTF. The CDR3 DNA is TGTGCCAGCAGTTCGACAGGGACGATACCCGTTAACTATGGCCACACCTTC.